This T cell receptor beta chain comes out of a study of T cells in localized non-small cell lung cancer. Findings and limits, study-wide: Longer overall survival associated with higher blood T cell density; shorter survival with higher adjacent-lung clonality.

Trimming left V 7 bases short and J 4 bases short, with 14 bases between. This CDR3 is built from 12 residues. CDR1 and CDR2 (germline): SQVTM, ANQGSEA. With respect to this clone: Its target is not known.

Sequencing used immunoSEQ multiplex PCR; TCRdb keeps in-frame clones, though not all of them. This sample yields 25,000 to 30,000 clones, of which approximately 90% are seen a single time; roughly 30% belongs to the top ten. The sample was peripheral blood, taken before any cancer treatment. The receptor was isolated from a female donor at least 60 years old with stage I lung adenocarcinoma. The J gene is TRBJ2-7, the V gene TRBV29-1, with D tentatively TRBD1 or TRBD2 (5 bases each). The CDR3 bases are TGCAGCGCCGCTGGGACGACTTACGAGCAGTACTTC. Translating gives CSAAGTTYEQYF.